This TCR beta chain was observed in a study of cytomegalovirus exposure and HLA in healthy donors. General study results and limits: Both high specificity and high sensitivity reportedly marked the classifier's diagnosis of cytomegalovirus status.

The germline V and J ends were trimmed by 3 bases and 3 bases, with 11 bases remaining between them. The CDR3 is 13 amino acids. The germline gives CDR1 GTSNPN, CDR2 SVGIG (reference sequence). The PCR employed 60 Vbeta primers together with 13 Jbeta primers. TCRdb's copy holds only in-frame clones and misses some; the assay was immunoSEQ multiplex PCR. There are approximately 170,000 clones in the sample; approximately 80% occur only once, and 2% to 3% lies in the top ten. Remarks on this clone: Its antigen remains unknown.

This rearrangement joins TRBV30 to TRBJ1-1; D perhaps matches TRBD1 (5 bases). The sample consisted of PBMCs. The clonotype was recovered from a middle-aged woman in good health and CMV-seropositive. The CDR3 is CAWRSGLYTEAFF. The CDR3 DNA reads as TGTGCCTGGAGGTCAGGGCTGTACACTGAAGCTTTCTTT.